This is a list of T cell receptor beta chains from one sample in a study of blood T cell repertoires in COVID-19. Profiled with immunoSEQ multiplex PCR; TCRdb holds only in-frame clones, not every one. The sample has 120,000 to 150,000 clones, around nine tenths seen once. Input material: peripheral blood. These receptors originate from a human donor in a cohort sampled during active COVID-19. Both conserved end residues are part of each CDR3. D genes are given only for firm matches. Part of the rows lack a size; the others show once, few, many or a class for expanded clones.

TRBJ1-1	TRBV28	.	TRBD1	CASSLWTGVNTEAFF	TGTGCCAGCAGTTTATGGACAGGGGTGAACACTGAAGCTTTCTTT
TRBJ2-5	TRBV7-3	.	TRBD2	CASSWPTSGRYETQYF	TGTGCCAGCAGCTGGCCCACTAGCGGGAGGTATGAGACCCAGTACTTC
TRBJ1-2	TRBV5-1	.	TRBD1	CASSSGQGGQNYGYTF	TGCGCCAGCAGCTCGGGACAGGGGGGACAGAACTATGGCTACACCTTC
TRBJ1-5	TRBV5-5	.	TRBD1	CATNKSGQANQPQHF	TGTGCCACGAATAAATCGGGACAGGCCAATCAGCCCCAGCATTTT
TRBJ2-5	TRBV7-9	once	TRBD1	CASSLGKLGDRGYQETQYF	TGTGCCAGCAGCTTAGGGAAACTTGGGGACAGGGGCTATCAAGAGACCCAGTACTTC
TRBJ2-7	TRBV6-5	.	.	CASSLAGLAYEQYF	TGTGCCAGCAGCCTTGCTGGTCTAGCCTACGAGCAGTACTTC
TRBJ2-3	TRBV19	.	TRBD1	CASSMKLRGQGTDTQYF	TGTGCCAGTAGTATGAAGTTAAGGGGACAGGGCACAGATACGCAGTATTTT
TRBJ2-1	TRBV5-1	.	TRBD2	CASSLVPSGGEQFF	TGCGCCAGCAGCTTGGTTCCCAGCGGGGGTGAGCAGTTCTTC
TRBJ1-6	TRBV4-2	.	TRBD1	CASSRKTGGSSYNSPLHF	TGTGCCAGCAGCCGAAAGACAGGGGGCAGCTCCTATAATTCACCCCTCCACTTT
TRBJ2-7	TRBV6-5	.	.	CASSPRGRTTYEQYF	TGTGCCAGCAGTCCCCGGGGGAGGACTACGTACGAGCAGTACTTC
TRBJ1-4	TRBV30	.	.	CAWSVLINEKLFF	TGTGCCTGGAGTGTACTCATTAATGAAAAACTGTTTTTT
TRBJ2-7	TRBV11-2	once	.	CASSFDREAGYEQYF	TGTGCCAGCAGCTTCGACAGGGAGGCGGGGTACGAGCAGTACTTC
TRBJ2-7	TRBV7-9	.	TRBD1	CASSHQSDRVGYEQYF	TGTGCCAGCAGCCATCAATCGGACAGGGTTGGGTACGAGCAGTACTTC
TRBJ1-1	TRBV11-2	.	.	CASSRGQLNTEAFF	TGTGCCAGCAGCCGAGGACAGCTGAACACTGAAGCTTTCTTT
TRBJ2-2	TRBV9	.	.	CASSPRLYGELFF	TGTGCCAGCAGCCCGAGGCTATATGGGGAGCTGTTTTTT
TRBJ2-1	TRBV5-4	.	.	CASSSQLTYNEQFF	TGTGCCAGCAGCTCGCAACTAACCTACAATGAGCAGTTCTTC
TRBJ1-2	TRBV3-1/TRBV3-2	.	.	CASSQDTGRGYGYTF	TGTGCCAGCAGCCAAGACACGGGTCGGGGCTATGGCTACACCTTC
TRBJ1-1	TRBV11-2	.	.	CASSPDSQGFTEAFF	TGTGCCAGCAGCCCGGATTCACAGGGATTCACTGAAGCTTTCTTT
TRBJ1-6	TRBV6-2/TRBV6-3	.	TRBD1	CASSRPGQDNSPLHF	TGTGCCAGCAGCCGGCCGGGACAGGATAATTCACCCCTCCACTTT
TRBJ1-5	TRBV23-1	.	.	CASSQSGQSNQPQHF	TGCGCCAGCAGTCAATCGGGGCAATCGAACCAGCCCCAGCATTTT
TRBJ2-2	TRBV11-3	.	.	CASSIRKGVGTGELFF	TGTGCCAGCAGCATTAGGAAGGGGGTGGGCACCGGGGAGCTGTTTTTT
TRBJ1-1	TRBV15	.	.	CATASERGRVLGTEAFF	TGTGCCACGGCCAGTGAACGGGGGAGAGTTCTAGGGACTGAAGCTTTCTTT
TRBJ2-3	TRBV9	.	TRBD1	CASSGGTGRVDTQYF	TGTGCCAGCAGTGGGGGGACAGGGAGGGTAGATACGCAGTATTTT
TRBJ1-6	TRBV7-3	.	TRBD1	CASSSTGANSPLHF	TGTGCCAGCAGCTCCACAGGGGCCAATTCACCCCTCCACTTT
TRBJ1-4	TRBV18	.	TRBD1	CASSQLTGGYNEKLFF	TGTGCCAGCTCTCAGCTCACAGGGGGATATAATGAAAAACTGTTTTTT
TRBJ2-5	TRBV4-1	.	TRBD2	CASSQDGGAGALQETQYF	TGCGCCAGCAGCCAAGATGGGGGAGCGGGGGCGCTCCAAGAGACCCAGTACTTC
TRBJ1-2	TRBV10-2	.	TRBD1	CAVTGTDYGYTF	TGCGCCGTAACGGGGACAGACTATGGCTACACCTTC
TRBJ2-7	TRBV5-1	.	TRBD1	CASRQGADEQYF	TGCGCCAGCAGACAGGGGGCGGACGAGCAGTACTTC
TRBJ1-1	TRBV9	.	.	CASSVATDTEAFF	TGTGCCAGCAGCGTAGCGACAGACACTGAAGCTTTCTTT
TRBJ2-3	TRBV3-1/TRBV3-2	.	TRBD2	CASSQEGLAKTTDTQYF	TGTGCCAGCAGCCAAGAGGGACTAGCGAAGACGACAGATACGCAGTATTTT
TRBJ1-6	TRBV6-1	.	.	CASSEVRAGSPLHF	TGTGCCAGCAGTGAAGTCAGGGCTGGTTCACCCCTCCACTTT
TRBJ2-7	TRBV7-9	.	.	CASSLSTVSYEQYF	TGTGCCAGCAGCTTATCTACAGTCTCCTACGAGCAGTACTTC
TRBJ2-1	TRBV6-5	many	.	CASSYHPSSYNEQFF	TGTGCCAGCAGTTACCACCCGAGCTCCTACAATGAGCAGTTCTTC
TRBJ2-2	TRBV5-1	few	TRBD1	CASARQGNTGELFF	TGCGCCAGCGCCCGACAGGGGAACACCGGGGAGCTGTTTTTT
TRBJ2-1	TRBV18	.	TRBD2	CASSPPQGTSGSGEQFF	TGTGCCAGCTCACCACCACAGGGAACTAGCGGGAGTGGTGAGCAGTTCTTC
TRBJ2-5	TRBV9	.	.	CASSVGTGPLRTQYF	TGTGCCAGCAGCGTAGGAACAGGGCCCCTCCGGACCCAGTACTTC
TRBJ2-1	TRBV6-2/TRBV6-3	.	.	CASSYSGGMGTMRQFF	TGTGCCAGCAGTTACTCTGGCGGGATGGGCACAATGAGGCAGTTCTTC
TRBJ2-2	TRBV6-4	.	.	CASSESPTGELFF	TGTGCCAGCAGTGAATCCCCGACCGGGGAGCTGTTTTTT
TRBJ2-7	TRBV5-1	.	.	CASSLEGHEQYF	TGCGCCAGCAGCTTGGAGGGGCACGAGCAGTACTTC
TRBJ1-1	TRBV12-5	.	.	CASGSFNTEAFF	TGTGCTAGTGGTTCTTTCAACACTGAAGCTTTCTTT